Listed below are T cell receptor beta chains from one sample, sequenced in a study of cytomegalovirus exposure and HLA in healthy donors. Clones were read by immunoSEQ multiplex PCR, and TCRdb kept only the in-frame ones, dropping some. The sample records about 120,000 clones, approximately 65% being singletons. Material: PBMCs. The origin of the receptors is a man aged 18 to 29 in good health and CMV-seronegative. Each CDR3 is given with its conserved first and last residue. A D gene is named only where the DNA matches it firmly. Part of the rows lack a size; the others show once, few, many or a class for expanded clones.

j_gene	abundance	d_gene	v_gene	CDR3nt	CDR3aa
TRBJ1-4	.	.	TRBV7-9	TGTGCCAGCAGCTCAAACCGACAGACGGATAATGAAAAACTGTTTTTT	CASSSNRQTDNEKLFF
TRBJ1-1	once	.	TRBV7-9	TGTGCCAGCAGCTTCGCTAAGGGGACTGAAGCTTTCTTT	CASSFAKGTEAFF
TRBJ2-1	.	TRBD2	TRBV19	TGTGCCAGTAGTAAATATAGAGGGGGGACTAGCGGGAGGAGGCGGCTTGAGCAGTTCTTC	CASSKYRGGTSGRRRLEQFF
TRBJ2-7	.	.	TRBV5-1	TGCGCCAGCAGCTTCTCTAGCTCCTACGAGCAGTACTTC	CASSFSSSYEQYF
TRBJ2-7	.	TRBD2	TRBV19	TGTGCCAGTAGCCGTTTAGGGCTAGCGGGAGGAAACGAGCAGTACTTC	CASSRLGLAGGNEQYF
TRBJ1-5	.	.	TRBV6-5	TGTGCCAGCAGACTACGAGCCTCCCGCGCGGAGCCCCAGCATTTT	CASRLRASRAEPQHF
TRBJ2-7	.	.	TRBV6-6	TGTGCCAGCAGTTCCCAACTCTACGAGCAGTACTTC	CASSSQLYEQYF
TRBJ2-2	.	.	TRBV4-1	TGCGCCAGCAGTCGGACAGAGAACACCGGGGAGCTGTTTTTT	CASSRTENTGELFF
TRBJ2-5	.	TRBD1	TRBV14	TGTGCCCGCAGCCAAGACCCGGACAGGATGGGGGAGACCCAGTACTTC	CARSQDPDRMGETQYF
TRBJ2-1	.	.	TRBV5-4	TGTGCCAGCAGCGGGAGCTCCTACAATGAGCAGTTCTTC	CASSGSSYNEQFF
TRBJ2-7	few	TRBD2	TRBV27	TGTGCCAGCAGTTCACCGGACTACGACGGGAGGACCTACGAGCAGTACTTC	CASSSPDYDGRTYEQYF
TRBJ2-4	.	.	TRBV5-1	TGCGCCAGCAGCTTGGTGGCAGATATAGCCAAAAACATTCAGTACTTC	CASSLVADIAKNIQYF
TRBJ2-5	once	TRBD2	TRBV19	TGTGCCAGTAGTGTGGGTAGCGGGAGCGGGGAGACCCAGTACTTC	CASSVGSGSGETQYF
TRBJ1-1	.	.	TRBV19	TGTGCCAGTAGTTTGATAGGGGCCATGTCAGCTTTCTTT	CASSLIGAMSAFF
TRBJ2-1	.	TRBD2	TRBV6-5	TGTGCCAGCAGTTCCGGGACTAGCGGGAGGGGTGAGCAGTTCTTC	CASSSGTSGRGEQFF
TRBJ1-2	.	TRBD1	TRBV27	TGTGCCAGCAGTTCTACCATGGGGGACAGAAGCTTC	CASSSTMGDRSF
TRBJ2-2	.	TRBD1	TRBV7-2	TGTGCCAGCAGCCCCAGGACAGGGGTAAACACCGGGGAGCTGTTTTTT	CASSPRTGVNTGELFF
TRBJ2-3	.	TRBD1	TRBV4-1	TGCGCCAGCAGCCACCGGACAGGGGGAAGCACAGATACGCAGTATTTT	CASSHRTGGSTDTQYF
TRBJ1-2	once	.	TRBV28	TGTGCCAGCAGTTCCCCGGGACAAACCTATGGCTACACCTTC	CASSSPGQTYGYTF
TRBJ2-1	.	TRBD2	TRBV29-1	TGCAGCGTTGGTGTGGGAGGCGGGGGCTACAATGAGCAGTTCTTC	CSVGVGGGGYNEQFF
TRBJ1-1	few	.	TRBV18	TGTGCCAGCTCCCAGGGGAACACTGAAGCTTTCTTT	CASSQGNTEAFF
TRBJ2-7	once	.	TRBV2	TGTGCCAGCAGCAGATCCCTCCACGAGCAGTACTTC	CASSRSLHEQYF
TRBJ2-3	.	.	TRBV28	TGTGCCAGCAGTTTAGAGGGAGATACGCAGTATTTT	CASSLEGDTQYF
TRBJ2-5	.	TRBD1	TRBV10-1	TGCGCCAGCAGTCCGGACAGGGTGGGTGGAGAGACCCAGTACTTC	CASSPDRVGGETQYF
TRBJ2-1	.	.	TRBV6-6	TGTGCCAGCAGTTATTGGGAGGAATACAATGAGCAGTTCTTC	CASSYWEEYNEQFF
TRBJ1-5	few	TRBD1	TRBV5-1	TGCGCCAGCAGCCCCCGGACAGGGCTGAATCAGCCCCAGCATTTT	CASSPRTGLNQPQHF
TRBJ2-3	.	TRBD2	TRBV25-1	TGTGCCAGCAGCCCCTCGGGGGGGCGCAGGGTAGATACGCAGTATTTT	CASSPSGGRRVDTQYF
TRBJ1-1	.	TRBD1	TRBV19	TGTGCCAGTAGTACCCGGACAGGTTTGGCCACTGAAGCTTTCTTT	CASSTRTGLATEAFF
TRBJ1-1	.	TRBD1	TRBV19	TGTGCCAGTTGGGACAGGGGGGGCACTGAAGCTTTCTTT	CASWDRGGTEAFF
TRBJ2-5	.	TRBD2	TRBV9	TGTGCCAGCACCGTAGCGGGAGCCTCCAGGGAGACCCAGTACTTC	CASTVAGASRETQYF